This T cell receptor beta chain was documented in a study of blood T cell repertoires in COVID-19. Study-wide context: Samples came from the United States, Italy and Spain, spanning acute and convalescent COVID-19. PBMCs, B-cell-depleted T cells, or T cells provided the cDNA or gDNA that made up the material.

The authors' processing: Amplified reference gene primers provided the basis for estimating nucleated cell counts. Sequenced by immunoSEQ multiplex PCR; TCRdb stores in-frame clones only, minus some. The V and J calls and clone size are taken from that table; D and trimming were inferred from the DNA. In the table there are about 160,000 clones, about 83% of which are singletons. The CDR3 has 15 amino acids. CDR1 and CDR2 from the germline V gene are SGHVS and FQNEAQ. V lost 5 bases and J lost 4, with 15 bases in between. The sequencing input was peripheral blood. The chain is built from TRBV7-8 and TRBJ1-5; D gene uncertain. The origin of this receptor is a man aged 55-75 years with acute or convalescent COVID-19. In DNA form, the CDR3 reads TGTGCCAGCAGCACCGAGCGGGCTGGAAATCAGCCCCAGCATTTT. This sequence encodes CASSTERAGNQPQHF.